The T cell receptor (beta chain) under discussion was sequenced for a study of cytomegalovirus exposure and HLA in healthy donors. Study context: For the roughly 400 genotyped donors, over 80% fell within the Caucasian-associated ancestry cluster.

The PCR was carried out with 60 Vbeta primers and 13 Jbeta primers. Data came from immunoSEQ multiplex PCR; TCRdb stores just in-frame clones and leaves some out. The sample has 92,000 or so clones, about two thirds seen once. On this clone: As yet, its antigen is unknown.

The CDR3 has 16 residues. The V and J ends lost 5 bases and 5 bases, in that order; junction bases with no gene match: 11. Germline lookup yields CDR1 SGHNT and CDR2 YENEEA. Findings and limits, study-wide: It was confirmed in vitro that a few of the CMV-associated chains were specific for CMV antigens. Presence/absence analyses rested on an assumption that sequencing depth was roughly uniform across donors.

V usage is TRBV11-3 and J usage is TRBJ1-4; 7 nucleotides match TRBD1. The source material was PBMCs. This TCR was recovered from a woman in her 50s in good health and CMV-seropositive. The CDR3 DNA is TGTGCCAGCAGCAACCGGGTCAGGGGGAGAAATGAAAAACTGTTTTTT. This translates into CASSNRVRGRNEKLFF.